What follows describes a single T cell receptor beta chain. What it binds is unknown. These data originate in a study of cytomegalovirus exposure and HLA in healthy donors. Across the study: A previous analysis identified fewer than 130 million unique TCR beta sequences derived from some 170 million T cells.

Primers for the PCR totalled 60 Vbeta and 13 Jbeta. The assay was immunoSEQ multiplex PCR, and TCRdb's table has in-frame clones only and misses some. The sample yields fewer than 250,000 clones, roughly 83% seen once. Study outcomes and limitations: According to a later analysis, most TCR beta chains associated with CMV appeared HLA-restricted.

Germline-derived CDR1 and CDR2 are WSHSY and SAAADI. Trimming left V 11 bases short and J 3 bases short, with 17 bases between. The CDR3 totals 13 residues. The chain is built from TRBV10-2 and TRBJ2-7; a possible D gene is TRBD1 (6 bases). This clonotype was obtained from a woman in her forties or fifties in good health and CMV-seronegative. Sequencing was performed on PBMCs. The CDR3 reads CAAWGTPLYEQYF. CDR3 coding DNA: TGCGCCGCGTGGGGGACACCCCTCTACGAGCAGTACTTC.